The clone carrying this TCR beta chain occurred once. Its target is not known. Time point given: week 5, during vaccination. The study gave 300 ug of mutant IDH1 20-mer peptide per vaccine dose, with topical imiquimod. The entry originates in a study of a mutant IDH1 vaccine in newly diagnosed glioma. As for the study in general: Eight vaccine injections were given to patients in weeks 1, 3, 5, 7, 11, 15, 19 and 23. The initiation of vaccination occurred 4-6 weeks after radiotherapy alone, or with temozolomide cycles. The therapy given earlier, which was standard therapy, consisted of radiotherapy, temozolomide, or both, and most of the patients received both. Study-wide results and caveats: Across multiple MHC alleles, approximately 93% of patients had vaccine-induced responses.

Repertoires were generated with immunoSEQ multiplex PCR, while TCRdb's copy carries only in-frame clones and drops some. The sample has 39,000 or so clones; around 78% are singletons. V was trimmed by 3 bases and J by 4 bases, leaving 9 bases between them. CDR1 and CDR2 from the germline V gene are MNHEY and SMNVEV (reference sequence). The CDR3 is 14 amino acids. The sequence came from a man aged 35 to 55 with glioma. The specimen comprised PBMCs, sampled from a glioma patient whose treatment included an IDH1 peptide vaccine. The chain uses TRBV27 and TRBJ2-2; no clear D. The chain's CDR3 is CASSFIGPTGELFF. DNA of the CDR3: TGTGCCAGCAGTTTCATAGGGCCCACCGGGGAGCTGTTTTTT.